Reported below is one T cell receptor beta chain. CDR3 length equals 17 residues. J gave up 1 base and V 1 base, and 7 bases lay outside the gene matches. Germline CDR1 DFQATT, CDR2 SNEGSKA (reference sequence). This entry belongs to a study of blood T cells in healthy people across ages. It was with a sample-barcoded 5' primer and a J-beta primer mix that a second PCR of roughly 7 to 12 cycles was run. TCRdb reprocessed the 5' RACE reads with MiXCR, giving one entry per CDR3 protein. The data hold about 1,500,000 distinct CDR3 sequences, with about 30% observed a single time. The origin of this receptor is a woman between 25 and 40 years old in good health. The sequenced sample consisted of blood. The chain recombines TRBV20-1 with TRBJ2-1; 10 positions match TRBD2. CDR3 region: CSARVASGRGSYNEQFF. The CDR3 DNA reads as TGCAGTGCTAGAGTTGCGAGCGGGAGGGGATCCTACAATGAGCAGTTCTTC.